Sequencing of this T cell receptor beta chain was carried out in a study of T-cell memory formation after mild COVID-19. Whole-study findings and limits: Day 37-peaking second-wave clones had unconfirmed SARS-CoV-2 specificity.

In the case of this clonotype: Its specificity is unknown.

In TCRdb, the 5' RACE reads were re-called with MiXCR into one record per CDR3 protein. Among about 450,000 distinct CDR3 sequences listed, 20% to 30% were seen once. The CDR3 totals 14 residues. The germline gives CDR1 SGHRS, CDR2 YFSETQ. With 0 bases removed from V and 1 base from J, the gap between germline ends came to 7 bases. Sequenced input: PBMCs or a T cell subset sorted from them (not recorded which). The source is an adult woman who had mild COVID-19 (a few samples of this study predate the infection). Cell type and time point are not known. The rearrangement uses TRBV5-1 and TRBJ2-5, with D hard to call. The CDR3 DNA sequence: TGCGCCAGCAGCTTGGGGATTACCCAAGAGACCCAGTACTTC. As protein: CASSLGITQETQYF.